The 13 T cell receptor beta chains given below trace back to one sample, sequenced in a study of T cells after yellow fever vaccination. In TCRdb, the 5' RACE reads were re-called with MiXCR into one record per CDR3 protein. This sample has a few hundred thousand distinct CDR3 sequences, with roughly 5.6% found just once. This specimen was CD4+ T cells sorted from PBMCs, taken on the day of the yellow fever booster vaccination. The receptors here all came from a man aged 18 to 35 who received the YFV17D yellow fever vaccine.

This clonotype was detected ten times or more. This chain connects TRBV7-6 to TRBJ2-5; 12 bases fit TRBD2. Germline V gene sequence: CDR1 SGHVS, CDR2 FNYEAQ. V lost 5 bases and J lost 5; bases outside the gene matches: 3. This CDR3 is 14 amino acids long. The CDR3 protein is CASSTGTSGETQYF. The CDR3 bases are TGTGCCAGCAGCACCGGGACTAGCGGGGAGACCCAGTACTTC.

This clonotype has a handful of counts. V and J are TRBV7-2 and TRBJ1-1, with TRBD1 as a possible D gene (6 bases). Germline CDR1 and CDR2: SGHTA and FQGNSA. This CDR3 comprises 15 residues. Trimming took 1 base from V and 7 from J, leaving 16 bases between them. The CDR3 loop is CASSLVMTVDSEAFF. Written as DNA, the CDR3 is TGTGCCAGCAGCTTAGTGATGACCGTGGACAGTGAAGCTTTCTTT.

This clonotype was seen repeatedly, ten times or more. The chain carries TRBV5-1 and TRBJ2-3; TRBD2 agrees at 7 bases. The length of the CDR3 is 14 residues. In germline, CDR1 is SGHRS, CDR2 YFSETQ. V gave up 2 bases and J gave up 5 bases; unmatched junction bases: 5. This CDR3 is CASSFGGEGDTQYF. The CDR3 DNA is TGCGCCAGCAGCTTCGGAGGGGAGGGAGATACGCAGTATTTT.

At least ten counts were recorded for this clonotype. J is TRBJ2-7 and V is TRBV4-2, with D uncertain. Germline V gene lookup returns CDR1 LGHNA and CDR2 YNFKEQ. The CDR3 is 16 amino acids. V dropped 4 bases and J dropped 0 bases, with 16 bases sitting between them. CDR3 loop: CASSPWGGESSYEQYF. The DNA for the CDR3 is TGTGCCAGCAGCCCGTGGGGTGGGGAAAGCTCCTACGAGCAGTACTTC.

The table lists this clonotype with a few counts. V is TRBV7-2 and J is TRBJ2-3; D call uncertain. The V gene lost 2 bases and the J gene lost 1 base, with 10 bases spanning the gap. Germline values: CDR1 SGHTA, CDR2 FQGNSA. This CDR3 is 15 amino acids long. The CDR3 DNA reads TGTGCCAGCAGCTTACCCACAGCAGGCACAGATACGCAGTATTTT. Translation gives CASSLPTAGTDTQYF.

There are many counts of this clonotype. The chain combines TRBV11-1 with TRBJ1-2; 7 bases match TRBD1. The germline V gene encodes CDR1 SGHAT and CDR2 FQDESV (reference sequence). J gave up 0 bases and V 3 bases, and 4 bases lay outside the gene matches. The CDR3 has 15 residues. CDR3 sequence (DNA): TGTGCCAGCAGCTTTTCCGGGACAGCTAACTATGGCTACACCTTC. This codes for CASSFSGTANYGYTF. The full variable domain, completed using reference TRBV11-1 and TRBJ1-2, is EAEVAQSPRYKITEKSQAVAFWCDPISGHATLYWYRQILGQGPELLVQFQDESVVDDSQLPKDRFSAERLKGVDSTLKIQPAELGDSAMYLCASSFSGTANYGYTFGSGTRLTVV.

This clonotype has just a few counts. The CDR3, as DNA: TGCGCCAGCAGCTCGTTAACAGGGGAGGGTCGGGAGACCCAGTACTTC. Its translation: CASSSLTGEGRETQYF. The chain couples TRBV5-1 to TRBJ2-5, with D possibly called TRBD1 or TRBD2 (7 bases each). This CDR3 contains 16 residues. Germline CDR1 and CDR2: SGHRS and YFSETQ. V lost 3 bases and J lost 5, with 20 bases in between.

The V call is TRBV20-1, the J call TRBJ2-1; possible D gene TRBD1, 6 bases. V shed 3 bases and J shed 6 bases, with 18 bases lying between them. This CDR3 has 15 amino acids. Germline assignment: CDR1 DFQATT and CDR2 SNEGSKA (reference sequence). CDR3 sequence (DNA): TGCAGTGCTAGCACACAGGGAAGGGGGAGCAATGAGCAGTTCTTC. Encoded protein: CSASTQGRGSNEQFF.

In its sample, this clonotype was seen many times. The gene calls are TRBV7-2 and TRBJ1-2; a possible D gene is TRBD1 (5 bases). Germline loops: CDR1 SGHTA, CDR2 FQGNSA. The CDR3 contains 13 residues. Trimming took off 5 bases at V and 8 bases at J, with 15 bases between the two ends. The CDR3 loop reads CASSVHRTPGYTF. In nucleotides, the CDR3 is TGTGCCAGCAGCGTCCACAGGACCCCAGGCTACACCTTC.

This clonotype was recorded many times. The V and J genes are TRBV10-3 and TRBJ2-7; D is unclear. Germline V gives CDR1 ENHRY, CDR2 SYGVKD. This CDR3 spans 12 amino acids. V lost 5 bases and J lost 2, with 7 bases in between. CDR3 nucleotides: TGTGCCATCAGTACGAGCCCCTACGAGCAGTACTTC. Residues: CAISTSPYEQYF.

The J gene is TRBJ2-2, the V gene TRBV12-3 or TRBV12-4; unclear D gene. V was trimmed by 5 bases and J by 3 bases, leaving 7 bases between them. The CDR3 is 13 residues long. CDR3 protein: CASSQSYTGELFF. CDR3 sequence (DNA): TGTGCCAGCAGTCAATCGTACACCGGGGAGCTGTTTTTT.

The rearrangement links TRBV4-2 to TRBJ2-1, with D unresolved. The CDR3 spans 14 residues. Germline CDR1 reads LGHNA; CDR2 reads YNFKEQ. The ends were cut back, 0 bases at V and 4 bases at J, with 7 bases in the middle. CDR3 DNA: TGTGCCAGCAGCCAAGAAATTCGGTACAATGAGCAGTTCTTC. It translates to CASSQEIRYNEQFF.

This clonotype has a handful of counts. This chain links TRBV27 with TRBJ2-5, with D uncertain. V lost 5 bases and J lost 1, with 14 bases in between. This CDR3 has 15 amino acids. The germline V gene has CDR1 MNHEY and CDR2 SMNVEV (reference sequence). CDR3 DNA sequence: TGTGCCAGCAGTCCTCGCCAGAGCATCCAAGAGACCCAGTACTTC. It specifies CASSPRQSIQETQYF.